The 5 T cell receptor beta chains presented below share a single source sample, sequenced in a study of T cell repertoires in cytomegalovirus infection. TCRdb reanalysed the reads using MiXCR and keeps one entry per CDR3 protein. The data hold around 100,000 distinct CDR3 sequences, with under 50% observed a single time. The antigens of these receptors remain unknown. The specimen comprised CD8+ T cells from cultured PBMCs, sampled from culture after CMV antigen stimulation. The receptors originated from a human donor in good health (CMV status not recorded). Some clones in this sample may be carry-over from other donors' samples.

This clonotype has more than one count but fewer than ten. V usage is TRBV10-3 and J usage is TRBJ1-2; maybe TRBD1 (5 bases). Looked up from germline, CDR1 is ENHRY and CDR2 is SYGVKD. The germline V and J ends were trimmed by 10 bases and 0 bases, with 15 bases remaining between them. CDR3 length: 14 residues. The CDR3 sequence is CATQTAPTNYGYTF. In DNA, the CDR3 is TGTGCCACCCAGACAGCTCCTACTAACTATGGCTACACCTTC.

The rearrangement uses TRBV11-2 and TRBJ1-4; perhaps TRBD1 as D (5 bases). Trimming took off 1 base at V and 4 bases at J, with 13 bases between the two ends. Germline CDR1 and CDR2: SGHAT and FQNNGV. There are 16 residues in the CDR3. DNA for the CDR3: TGTGCCAGCAGCTTAGGAGGGGCTTGGGATAATGAAAAACTGTTTTTT. Translation gives CASSLGGAWDNEKLFF.

The chain combines TRBV7-9 with TRBJ2-5; no clear D gene. Trimming stripped 1 base from V and 1 base from J, with 10 bases between. The length of the CDR3 is 15 residues. Per germline, CDR1 SEHNR and CDR2 FQNEAQ (reference sequence). CDR3 loop: CASSLEAVTQETQYF. The DNA for the CDR3 is TGTGCCAGCAGCTTAGAGGCAGTTACCCAAGAGACCCAGTACTTC.

The V gene is TRBV28, the J gene TRBJ2-3; 7 nucleotides line up with TRBD1. The ends lost 4 bases at V and 1 base at J; junction bases unmatched: 2. This CDR3 spans 14 amino acids. Germline CDR1 reads MDHEN; CDR2 reads SYDVKM. CDR3 DNA sequence: TGTGCCAGCAGTTCAGACAGGGGCACAGATACGCAGTATTTT. Amino acid sequence: CASSSDRGTDTQYF.

CDR3 residues: CSARTGTEAFF. The CDR3 coding sequence is TGCAGTGCTAGGACCGGCACTGAAGCTTTCTTT. The V gene is TRBV20-1, the J gene TRBJ1-1, with D hard to call. V lost 3 bases, J lost 4 bases, and 6 bases lay in between. The CDR3 covers 11 residues. Germline V gives CDR1 DFQATT, CDR2 SNEGSKA (reference sequence).